Reported below is one T cell receptor (beta chain). The antigen is not known. V lost 4 bases and J 0 bases, leaving 24 bases between the germline ends. The germline gives CDR1 LGHNA, CDR2 YSLEER. This CDR3 spans 19 amino acids. TCRdb redid the calling of the RT-PCR reads with MiXCR, one entry per CDR3 protein. This table holds approximately 500,000 distinct CDR3 sequences, 10% to 15% found once. The data were obtained in a study of response to subunit inactivated influenza vaccine. Study-wide results and limits: That few new T cells are recruited by each seasonal influenza vaccination was the authors' suggestion.

The sample here was PBMCs from blood, taken roughly 6 weeks after vaccination. The J gene is TRBJ1-1, the V gene TRBV4-3; no reliable D call. This TCR derives from a man in his fifties who received an inactivated influenza vaccine. CDR3 loop: CASSLTYRTVSTMNTEAFF. DNA of the CDR3: TGCGCCAGCAGCCTTACCTACCGGACTGTTTCAACCATGAACACTGAAGCTTTCTTT.